A single sample is the source of the 26 T cell receptor beta chains below, sequenced in a study of CD4 T cells in relation to SARS-CoV-2 and coronaviruses. Before the COVID-19 pandemic, during about 2011-2019, CD4+ T cells were taken from unexposed donors. Isolation of CD4+ T cells took place after roughly nine days in culture. Generated by immunoSEQ multiplex PCR, the TCRdb table keeps only in-frame clones and is missing some. This sample yields about 15,000 clones, of which roughly three quarters are seen a single time; less than 20% belongs to the top ten. Their antigens are not known. The sample comprised CD4+ T cells from PBMCs, cultured in vitro. The origin of the receptors is a human donor in good health.

The chain carries TRBV7-6 and TRBJ2-2; TRBD2 agrees at 11 bases. The CDR3 sequence is 15 residues long. The germline CDR1 and CDR2 sequences are SGHVS and FNYEAQ. The V gene end was trimmed by 5 bases and the J gene end by 7 bases; junction bases not matched to a gene: 6. Written as DNA, the CDR3 is TGTGCCAGCAGCCCGACTAGCGGGACTGGCGGGGAGCTGTTTTTT. Its protein is CASSPTSGTGGELFF.

The chain combines TRBV14 with TRBJ2-1; TRBD1 might be the D (6 bases). The CDR3 has 16 amino acids. Trimming took off 1 base at V and 3 bases at J, with 13 bases between the two ends. The germline gives CDR1 SGHDN, CDR2 FVKESK. CDR3 region: CASSQGLGTSYNEQFF. The DNA for the CDR3 is TGTGCCAGCAGCCAAGGGCTAGGGACAAGCTACAATGAGCAGTTCTTC.

This clone has a handful of counts. The chain joins TRBV7-2 to TRBJ2-3; either TRBD1 or TRBD2 may supply D (6 bases each). V was cut by 5 bases and J by 2 bases, with 14 bases left in between. This CDR3 region has 15 residues. CDR1 is SGHTA and CDR2 is FQGNSA in the germline V gene. The CDR3, as DNA: TGTGCCAGCAGCCCACTTCGGGGGCTCACAGATACGCAGTATTTT. Protein: CASSPLRGLTDTQYF.

This clone was counted only a few times. The rearrangement joins TRBV30 to TRBJ2-7; D not resolved. This CDR3 is built from 15 residues. Trimming took 5 bases from V and 6 from J, leaving 23 bases between them. Germline V gene lookup returns CDR1 GTSNPN and CDR2 SVGIG (reference sequence). As DNA, the CDR3 is TGTGCCTGGGGTATGCTAAGTATCGGAACCAGCGAGCAGTACTTC. Translated: CAWGMLSIGTSEQYF.

This CDR3 reads CASSVLTGGTEAFF. The CDR3 bases are TGTGCCAGCAGTGTACTTACAGGGGGCACTGAAGCTTTCTTT. V gene TRBV27 combines with J gene TRBJ1-1; TRBD1 matches 8 bases. The CDR3 runs 14 residues. The V and J ends lost 5 bases and 4 bases, in that order; junction bases with no gene match: 6. CDR1 is MNHEY, CDR2 SMNVEV, per germline (reference sequence).

The gene calls are TRBV30 and TRBJ1-3; D gene unclear. This CDR3 comprises 14 residues. The V end was cut by 1 base, the J end by 0 bases, with 7 bases between. From germline, CDR1 is GTSNPN and CDR2 SVGIG (reference sequence). The chain's CDR3 is CAWSGPYSGNTIYF. The CDR3, as DNA: TGTGCCTGGAGTGGGCCTTACTCTGGAAACACCATATATTTT.

This clone occurred once. The chain's CDR3 is CASRGLAADTQYF. The CDR3 nucleotides read TGTGCCAGCAGGGGACTAGCTGCAGATACGCAGTATTTT. The chain has TRBV28 and TRBJ2-3, with 9 bases matching TRBD2. This CDR3 is 13 amino acids long. The germline V gene encodes CDR1 MDHEN and CDR2 SYDVKM. The trim removed 6 bases at V and 4 bases at J, leaving 2 bases unmatched.

J is TRBJ2-5 and V is TRBV7-2; TRBD2 matches 14 bases. Germline V gene data show CDR1 as SGHTA and CDR2 as FQGNSA. The CDR3 consists of 15 residues. V shed 3 bases, J shed 4 bases, and the junction held 1 base outside the gene matches. The CDR3 region is CASSLGLAGAETQYF. CDR3 bases: TGTGCCAGCAGCTTGGGACTAGCGGGAGCAGAGACCCAGTACTTC. Filled out from reference TRBV7-2 and TRBJ2-5, the complete variable domain reads GAGVSQSPSNKVTEKGKDVELRCDPISGHTALYWYRQSLGQGLEFLIYFQGNSAPDKSGLPSDRFSAERTGGSVSTLTIQRTQQEDSAVYLCASSLGLAGAETQYFGPGTRLLVL.

The count of this clone is one. This rearrangement joins TRBV6-5 to TRBJ1-5, with 7 bases identical to TRBD1. V shed 6 bases, J shed 5 bases, and the junction held 4 bases outside the gene matches. Germline values: CDR1 MNHEY, CDR2 SVGAGI. This CDR3 is 13 amino acids long. The CDR3 bases are TGTGCCAGCAGAGGACAGGTGGATCAGCCCCAGCATTTT. Encoded protein: CASRGQVDQPQHF.

The CDR3 bases are TGTGCCAGCAGTTACCGAGACAGGAACTATGGCTACACCTTC. Its protein is CASSYRDRNYGYTF. This chain links TRBV6-6 with TRBJ1-2; TRBD1 is a possible D gene (6 bases). V was clipped by 2 bases and J by 2 bases, with 9 bases between them. The CDR3 totals 14 residues. Germline V gene lookup returns CDR1 MNHNY and CDR2 SVGAGI (reference sequence).

This sequence joins TRBV6-5 and TRBJ2-7; the match to TRBD1 covers 8 bases. The V segment lost 2 bases and the J segment 3 bases; nucleotides outside the gene matches: 9. The CDR3 totals 16 residues. Germline V gives CDR1 MNHEY, CDR2 SVGAGI. CDR3 residues: CASSYPAGQDGYEQYF. As DNA, the CDR3 is TGTGCCAGCAGTTACCCTGCGGGACAGGACGGCTACGAGCAGTACTTC.

This clone has only a few counts. This rearrangement joins TRBV5-6 to TRBJ1-5; D unresolved. Trimming cost V 2 bases and J 5 bases, with 8 bases left between them. CDR1 is SGHDT, CDR2 YYEEEE, per germline. The length of the CDR3 is 13 residues. This chain's CDR3 is CASSLRGYQPQHF. The DNA of the CDR3 is TGTGCCAGCAGCTTAAGAGGCTATCAGCCCCAGCATTTT.

This clone was counted a few times. The chain carries TRBV2 and TRBJ1-5; D gene ambiguous. Trimming left V 8 bases short and J 4 bases short, with 15 bases between. Per germline, CDR1 SNHLY and CDR2 FYNNEI. This CDR3 is built from 14 residues. The CDR3 DNA is TGTGCCAGCGGAAGCGGACCGAAAAATCAGCCCCAGCATTTT. Its translation is CASGSGPKNQPQHF. The complete variable domain, with remaining parts taken from reference TRBV2 and TRBJ1-5, reads EPEVTQTPSHQVTQMGQEVILRCVPISNHLYFYWYRQILGQKVEFLVSFYNNEISEKSEIFDDQFSVERPDGSNFTLKIRSTKLEDSAMYFCASGSGPKNQPQHFGDGTRLSIL.

This clone has only one observation. This chain uses TRBV19 with TRBJ2-2; D gene unclear. This CDR3 spans 14 amino acids. The germline V and J ends were trimmed by 5 bases and 1 base, with 8 bases remaining between them. Per the germline V gene, CDR1 is LNHDA and CDR2 is SQIVND (reference sequence). CDR3 bases: TGTGCCAGTAGTCCAAGCGTGAACACCGGGGAGCTGTTTTTT. Translating gives CASSPSVNTGELFF.

This clone was picked up a small number of times. The rearrangement links TRBV10-3 to TRBJ2-3, with TRBD2 matching over 16 bases. This CDR3 comprises 17 residues. CDR1 ENHRY and CDR2 SYGVKD come from the germline V gene. V lost 6 bases, J lost 2 bases, and 5 bases stayed unmatched. CDR3 DNA sequence: TGTGCCATCAGACGGGGACTAGCGGGAGGGATCACAGATACGCAGTATTTT. Translated: CAIRRGLAGGITDTQYF.

The chain has TRBV25-1 and TRBJ1-2; the D is unclear. CDR3 size: 11 residues. Germline assignment: CDR1 MGHDK and CDR2 SYGVNS. The germline V and J ends were trimmed by 4 bases and 4 bases, with 4 bases remaining between them. CDR3 bases: TGTGCCAGCAGTGGCGGCTATGGCTACACCTTC. Its protein is CASSGGYGYTF.

This clone was seen a handful of times. V and J are TRBV21-1 and TRBJ2-1; TRBD2, the D gene given by the table, was not confirmed from the DNA. TRBV21-1 is designated a pseudogene. The CDR3 is 16 amino acids. This CDR3 is CASSKVSGSSYNEQFF. DNA of the CDR3: TGTGCCAGCAGCAAAGTGTCCGGGAGCTCCTACAATGAGCAGTTCTTC.

The chain is built from TRBV9 and TRBJ1-5, with D perhaps matching TRBD1 (5 bases). Germline V lookup: CDR1 SGDLS, CDR2 YYNGEE. The CDR3 contains 15 residues. The V and J ends lost 6 bases and 4 bases respectively, with 17 bases between them. Here the CDR3 DNA reads TGTGCCAGCACCCCGACAGCCGACTTTAATCAGCCCCAGCATTTT. This translates into CASTPTADFNQPQHF.

The J gene is TRBJ2-3, the V gene TRBV3-1 (or the pseudogene TRBV3-2); D may correspond to TRBD1 or TRBD2 (7 bases each). The V gene's germline CDR1 is LGHDT and CDR2 YNNKEL (reference sequence). This CDR3 region has 15 residues. The V and J ends lost 4 bases and 5 bases respectively, with 16 bases between them. The CDR3 loop reads CASSPQGGARDTQYF. In nucleotides, the CDR3 is TGTGCCAGCAGCCCCCAGGGGGGGGCGCGAGATACGCAGTATTTT.

This sequence joins TRBV18 and TRBJ1-3; D may be TRBD1 (5 bases). The CDR3 runs to 15 residues. Trimming left V 0 bases short and J 0 bases short, with 6 bases between. Germline V gives CDR1 KGHSH, CDR2 LQKENI. CDR3 nucleotide sequence: TGTGCCAGCTCACCACCAGGGGTCTCTGGAAACACCATATATTTT. Translating it yields CASSPPGVSGNTIYF.

V is TRBV2 and J is TRBJ2-1; D perhaps matches TRBD1 (5 bases). V lost 7 bases and J lost 9, with 13 bases in between. The CDR3 extends over 12 amino acids. Looked up from germline, CDR1 is SNHLY and CDR2 is FYNNEI. The CDR3 region is CASKEQGGEQFF. CDR3 in DNA: TGTGCCAGCAAAGAGCAGGGTGGTGAGCAGTTCTTC. The full variable domain, completed using reference TRBV2 and TRBJ2-1, is EPEVTQTPSHQVTQMGQEVILRCVPISNHLYFYWYRQILGQKVEFLVSFYNNEISEKSEIFDDQFSVERPDGSNFTLKIRSTKLEDSAMYFCASKEQGGEQFFGPGTRLTVL.

The chain recombines TRBV13 with TRBJ2-2, with 8 bases matching TRBD2. The CDR3 has 16 residues. Germline V gene sequence: CDR1 PRHDT, CDR2 FYEKMQ (reference sequence). Trimming took 5 bases from V and 4 from J; bases not matched to a gene: 9. The CDR3 bases are TGTGCCAGCAGCCGCCTAGCGGGTACTTTCACCGGGGAGCTGTTTTTT. Protein product: CASSRLAGTFTGELFF. Full variable domain (rest looked up from reference TRBV13 and TRBJ2-2): AAGVIQSPRHLIKEKRETATLKCYPIPRHDTVYWYQQGPGQDPQFLISFYEKMQSDKGSIPDRFSAQQFSDYHSELNMSSLELGDSALYFCASSRLAGTFTGELFFGEGSRLTVL.

The chain links TRBV2 to TRBJ1-3, with D unresolved. This CDR3 has 15 residues. Germline CDR1 and CDR2: SNHLY and FYNNEI. V was cut by 8 bases and J by 0 bases, with 14 bases left in between. The CDR3 loop reads CASGNTQSSGNTIYF. In nucleotides, the CDR3 is TGTGCCAGCGGAAACACACAGAGCTCTGGAAACACCATATATTTT.

This clone was counted a few times. The chain couples TRBV12-1 to TRBJ1-4; the DNA was not used to check the table's D call, TRBD1. TRBV12-1 is termed a pseudogene. The CDR3 extends over 16 amino acids. Here the CDR3 DNA reads TGTGCCAGCAGCTTTAGGTCCAGGGGGCTAGGTGAAAAACTGTTTTTT. Translating it yields CASSFRSRGLGEKLFF.

The chain has TRBV28 and TRBJ1-1, with TRBD1 as a possible D gene (6 bases). V lost 6 bases and J lost 6, with 17 bases in between. The CDR3 has 14 residues. From germline, CDR1 is MDHEN and CDR2 SYDVKM. The chain's CDR3 is CASSLIQGGAEAFF. CDR3 nucleotides: TGTGCCAGCAGCCTAATACAGGGAGGCGCTGAAGCTTTCTTT.

The rearrangement uses TRBV11-1 and TRBJ2-1; D is perhaps TRBD2 (6 bases). The CDR3 is 16 amino acids. Between the trimmed V and J ends, which lost 5 bases and 8 bases, there was a span of 22 bases. Germline V CDR1 and CDR2: SGHAT, FQDESV (reference sequence). CDR3 loop: CASSLRQEGLGYEQFF. The CDR3 nucleotides are TGTGCCAGCAGCCTACGGCAGGAGGGCCTAGGGTATGAGCAGTTCTTC.